This T cell receptor (beta chain) was captured by sequencing in a study of blood T cell repertoires in COVID-19. Study context: COVID-19 samples from acute and convalescent phases originated in the United States, Italy and Spain. The analysed material was cDNA or gDNA that came from T cells, B-cell-depleted T cells, or PBMCs.

This CDR3 has 13 amino acids. The ends lost 5 bases at V and 8 bases at J; junction bases unmatched: 6. Per the original methods: The assay estimated nucleated cells by amplifying reference gene primers. The data were produced by immunoSEQ multiplex PCR, yet TCRdb's version contains in-frame clones alone and is incomplete. The DNA gave D and trimming, while V, J and clone size come from that table. The profile shows around 99,000 clones, around 90% of them singletons. The sequencing sample was made of peripheral blood. This clonotype was obtained from a human donor in a cohort sampled during active COVID-19. The J gene is TRBJ1-1, the V gene TRBV12-3 or TRBV12-4, with 9 bases lining up with TRBD1. This CDR3 reads CASSAETGGEAFF. For the CDR3, the DNA is TGTGCCAGCAGTGCCGAGACAGGGGGGGAAGCTTTCTTT.